This paragraph reports one T cell receptor beta chain. Its antigen is currently unknown. Libraries were prepared by immunoSEQ multiplex PCR; TCRdb keeps only in-frame clonotypes and omits some of them. The data hold approximately 67,000 clones, with roughly 92% observed a single time. The trim removed 3 bases at V and 6 bases at J, leaving 8 bases unmatched. The V gene's germline CDR1 is LGHNA and CDR2 YSLEER. CDR3 size: 15 residues. This record comes from a study of Tregs in tolerant kidney transplant recipients. Overall study results and limits: Tolerant patients' donor-specific Tregs expanded beyond overall Tregs, suggesting antigen-driven growth. Findings come from small patient numbers and require larger validation.

Unstimulated Tregs (CD4+CD25+CD127-) and CD4+CD25- non-Tregs were sorted from PBMCs. Sequenced material: CD8+ T cells from blood, taken before the transplant. This clonotype originated in a human donor who received a combined kidney and bone marrow transplant. The rearrangement uses TRBV4-3 and TRBJ2-1; 7 bases fit TRBD2. CDR3 amino acids: CASSQPHGGVNEQFF. Here the CDR3 DNA reads TGCGCCAGCAGCCAGCCCCATGGGGGGGTCAATGAGCAGTTCTTC.